The source of this T cell receptor (beta chain) is a study of cytomegalovirus exposure and HLA in healthy donors. Vbeta (60) and Jbeta (13) primers were used in the PCR. Sequenced by immunoSEQ multiplex PCR; TCRdb stores in-frame clones only, minus some. This table holds some 190,000 clones, 70% to 80% found once. The CDR3 runs to 15 residues. The germline CDR1 and CDR2 sequences are SGHRS and YFSETQ. The junction had 5 bases not matched to a gene; V was cut back by 1 base and J by 4 bases. The V call is TRBV5-1, the J call TRBJ1-3; the match to TRBD1 covers 7 bases. The specimen sequenced was PBMCs. The TCR was taken from a man between 18 and 35 years old in good health and CMV-seronegative. In DNA form, the CDR3 reads TGCGCCAGCAGCTTGACCTGGGACAGAGGAAACACCATATATTTT. Translated, it gives CASSLTWDRGNTIYF.